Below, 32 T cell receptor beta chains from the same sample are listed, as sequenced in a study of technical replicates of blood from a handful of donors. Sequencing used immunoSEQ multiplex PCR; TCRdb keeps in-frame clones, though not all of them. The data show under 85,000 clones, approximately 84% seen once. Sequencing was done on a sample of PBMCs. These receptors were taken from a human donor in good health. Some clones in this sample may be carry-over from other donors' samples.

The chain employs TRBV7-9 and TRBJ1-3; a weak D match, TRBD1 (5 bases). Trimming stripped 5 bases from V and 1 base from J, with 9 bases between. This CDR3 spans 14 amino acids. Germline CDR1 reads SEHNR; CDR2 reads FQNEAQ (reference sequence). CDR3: CASSQDNSGNTIYF. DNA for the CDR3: TGTGCCAGCAGCCAGGACAATTCTGGAAACACCATATATTTT.

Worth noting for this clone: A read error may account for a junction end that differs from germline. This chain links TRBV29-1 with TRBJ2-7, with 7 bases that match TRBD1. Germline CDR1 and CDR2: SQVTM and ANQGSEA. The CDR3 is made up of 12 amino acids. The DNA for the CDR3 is TGCAGCGTTGTCAATCCCAGGGGGTTTCGTAACTTC. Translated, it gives CSVVNPRGFRNF.

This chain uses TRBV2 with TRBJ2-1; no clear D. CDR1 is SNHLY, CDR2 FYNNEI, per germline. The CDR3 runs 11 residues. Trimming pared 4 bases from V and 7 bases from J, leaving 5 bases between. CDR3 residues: CASSVKNEQFF. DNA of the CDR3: TGTGCCAGCAGTGTTAAAAATGAGCAGTTCTTC.

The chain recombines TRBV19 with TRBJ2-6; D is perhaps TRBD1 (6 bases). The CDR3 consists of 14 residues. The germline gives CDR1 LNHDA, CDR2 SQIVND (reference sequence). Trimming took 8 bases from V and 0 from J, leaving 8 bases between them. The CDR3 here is CASLQGSGANVLTF. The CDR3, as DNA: TGTGCCAGTCTACAGGGCTCTGGGGCCAACGTCCTGACTTTC.

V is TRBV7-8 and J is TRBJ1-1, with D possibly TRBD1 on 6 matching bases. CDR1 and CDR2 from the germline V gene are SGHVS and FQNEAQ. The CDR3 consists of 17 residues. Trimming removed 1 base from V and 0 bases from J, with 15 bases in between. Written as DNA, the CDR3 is TGTGCCAGCAGCTTAGGGGGGGGGACAAGCTTGAACACTGAAGCTTTCTTT. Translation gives CASSLGGGTSLNTEAFF.

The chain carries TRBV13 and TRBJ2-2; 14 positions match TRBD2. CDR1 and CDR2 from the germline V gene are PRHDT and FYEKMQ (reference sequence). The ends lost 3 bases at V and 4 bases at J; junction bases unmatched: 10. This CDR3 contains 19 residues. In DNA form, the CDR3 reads TGTGCCAGCAGCTTGCCCCGCCGACTAGCGGGGGGGCCCACCGGGGAGCTGTTTTTT. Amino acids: CASSLPRRLAGGPTGELFF.

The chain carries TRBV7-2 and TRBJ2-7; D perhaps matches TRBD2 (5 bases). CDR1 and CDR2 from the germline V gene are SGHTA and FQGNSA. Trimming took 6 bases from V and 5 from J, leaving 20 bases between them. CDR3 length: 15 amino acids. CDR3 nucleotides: TGTGCCAGCAGTATGGGCGCGGCAGAGGGCGACGAGCAGTACTTC. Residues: CASSMGAAEGDEQYF.

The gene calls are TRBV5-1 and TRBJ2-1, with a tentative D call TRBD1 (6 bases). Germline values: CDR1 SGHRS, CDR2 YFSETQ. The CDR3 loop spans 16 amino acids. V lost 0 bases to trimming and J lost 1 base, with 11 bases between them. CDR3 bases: TGCGCCAGCAGCTTGGGCATCAGGGGTTCCTACAATGAGCAGTTCTTC. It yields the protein CASSLGIRGSYNEQFF. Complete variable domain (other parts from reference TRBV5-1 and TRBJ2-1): KAGVTQTPRYLIKTRGQQVTLSCSPISGHRSVSWYQQTPGQGLQFLFEYFSETQRNKGNFPGRFSGRQFSNSRSEMNVSTLELGDSALYLCASSLGIRGSYNEQFFGPGTRLTVL.

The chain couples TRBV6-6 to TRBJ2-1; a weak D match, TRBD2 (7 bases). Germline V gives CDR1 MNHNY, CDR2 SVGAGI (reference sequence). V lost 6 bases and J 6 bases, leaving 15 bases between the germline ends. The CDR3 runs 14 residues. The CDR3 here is CASSEGGGLNEQFF. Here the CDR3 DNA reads TGTGCCAGCAGCGAGGGGGGGGGCCTCAATGAGCAGTTCTTC.

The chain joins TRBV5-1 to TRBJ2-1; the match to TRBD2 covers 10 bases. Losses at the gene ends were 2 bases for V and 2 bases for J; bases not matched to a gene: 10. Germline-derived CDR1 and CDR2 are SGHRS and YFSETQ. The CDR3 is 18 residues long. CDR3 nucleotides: TGCGCCAGCAGCTTATACACAAGACTAGCGGGTACCTACAATGAGCAGTTCTTC. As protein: CASSLYTRLAGTYNEQFF.

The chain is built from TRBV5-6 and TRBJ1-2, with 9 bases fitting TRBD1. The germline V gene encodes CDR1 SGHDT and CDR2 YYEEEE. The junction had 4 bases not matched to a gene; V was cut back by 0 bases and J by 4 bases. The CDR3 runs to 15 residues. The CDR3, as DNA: TGTGCCAGCAGCTTGGGACAGGGGGGTCTCTATGGCTACACCTTC. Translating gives CASSLGQGGLYGYTF.

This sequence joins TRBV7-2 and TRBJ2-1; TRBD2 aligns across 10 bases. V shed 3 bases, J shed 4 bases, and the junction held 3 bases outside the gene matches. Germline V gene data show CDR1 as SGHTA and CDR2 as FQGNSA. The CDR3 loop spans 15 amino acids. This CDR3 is CASSFGTSVYNEQFF. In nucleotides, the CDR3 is TGTGCCAGCAGCTTCGGGACTAGCGTGTACAATGAGCAGTTCTTC.

CDR3 in amino acids: CASSQDRDSYTPYEQYF. In nucleotides, the CDR3 is TGCGCCAGCAGCCAGGACCGGGACTCATATACACCTTACGAGCAGTACTTC. The chain is built from TRBV4-3 and TRBJ2-7; TRBD2 is a possible D gene (6 bases). The ends were cut back, 3 bases at V and 4 bases at J, with 22 bases in the middle. The CDR3 sequence is 17 residues long. CDR1 LGHNA and CDR2 YSLEER come from the germline V gene.

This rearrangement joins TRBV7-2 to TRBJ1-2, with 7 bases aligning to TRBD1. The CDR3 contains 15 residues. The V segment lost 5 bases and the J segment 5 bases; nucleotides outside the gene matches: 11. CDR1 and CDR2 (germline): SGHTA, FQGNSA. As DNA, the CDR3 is TGTGCCAGCAGCCCACAGGGGTCCACGATATATGGCTACACCTTC. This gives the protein CASSPQGSTIYGYTF.

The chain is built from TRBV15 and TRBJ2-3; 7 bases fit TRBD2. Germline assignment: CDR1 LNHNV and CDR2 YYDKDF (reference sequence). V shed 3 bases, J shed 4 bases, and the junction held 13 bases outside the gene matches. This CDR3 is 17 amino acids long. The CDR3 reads CATSSDGLVRVSDTQYF. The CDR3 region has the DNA TGTGCCACCAGCAGTGACGGACTAGTTCGGGTTTCAGATACGCAGTATTTT.

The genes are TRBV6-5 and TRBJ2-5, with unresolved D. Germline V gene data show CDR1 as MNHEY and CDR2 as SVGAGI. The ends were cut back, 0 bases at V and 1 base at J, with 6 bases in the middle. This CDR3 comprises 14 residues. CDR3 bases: TGTGCCAGCAGTTACTCGAGCATCCAAGAGACCCAGTACTTC. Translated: CASSYSSIQETQYF.

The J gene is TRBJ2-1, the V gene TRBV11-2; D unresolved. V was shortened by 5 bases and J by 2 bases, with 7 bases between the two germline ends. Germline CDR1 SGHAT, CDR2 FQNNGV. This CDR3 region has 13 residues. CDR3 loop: CASSPRPYNEQFF. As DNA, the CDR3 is TGTGCCAGCAGCCCGCGGCCCTACAATGAGCAGTTCTTC.

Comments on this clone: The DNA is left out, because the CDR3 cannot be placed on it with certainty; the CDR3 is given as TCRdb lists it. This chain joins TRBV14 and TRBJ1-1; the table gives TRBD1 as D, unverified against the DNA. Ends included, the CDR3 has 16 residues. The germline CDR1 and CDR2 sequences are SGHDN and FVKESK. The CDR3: CASSRRAGTGRTEAFF.

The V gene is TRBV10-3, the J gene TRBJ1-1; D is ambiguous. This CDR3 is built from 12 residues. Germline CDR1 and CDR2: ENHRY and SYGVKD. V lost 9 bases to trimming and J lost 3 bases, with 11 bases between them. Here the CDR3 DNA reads TGTGCCATTAGTCAGGTTTACACTGAAGCTTTCTTT. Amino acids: CAISQVYTEAFF.

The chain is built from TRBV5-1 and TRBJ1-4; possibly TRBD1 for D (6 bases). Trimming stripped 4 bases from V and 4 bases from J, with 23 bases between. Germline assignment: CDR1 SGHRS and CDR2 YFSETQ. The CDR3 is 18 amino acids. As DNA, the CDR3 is TGCGCCAGCAGCCCCGACGGGACAAGGACTGGAAGTAATGAAAAACTGTTTTTT. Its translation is CASSPDGTRTGSNEKLFF.

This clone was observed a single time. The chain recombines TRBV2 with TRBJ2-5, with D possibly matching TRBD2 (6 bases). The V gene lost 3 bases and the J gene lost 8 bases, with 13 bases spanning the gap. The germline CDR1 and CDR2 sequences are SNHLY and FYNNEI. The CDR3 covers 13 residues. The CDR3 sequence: CASSDGGTTTQYF. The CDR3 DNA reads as TGTGCCAGCAGTGATGGAGGGACGACCACCCAGTACTTC.

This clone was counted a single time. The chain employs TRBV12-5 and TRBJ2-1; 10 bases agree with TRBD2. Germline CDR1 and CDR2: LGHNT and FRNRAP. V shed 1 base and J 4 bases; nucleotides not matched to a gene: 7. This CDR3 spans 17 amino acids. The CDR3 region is CASGLGTLAGPYNEQFF. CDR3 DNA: TGTGCTAGTGGTTTGGGCACACTAGCGGGACCTTACAATGAGCAGTTCTTC.

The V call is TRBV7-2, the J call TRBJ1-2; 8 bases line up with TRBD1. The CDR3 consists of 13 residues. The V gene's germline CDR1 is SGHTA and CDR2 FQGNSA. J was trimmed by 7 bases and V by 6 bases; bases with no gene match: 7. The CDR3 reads CASSPGQGLGYTF. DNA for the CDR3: TGTGCCAGCAGTCCAGGACAGGGACTTGGCTACACCTTC.

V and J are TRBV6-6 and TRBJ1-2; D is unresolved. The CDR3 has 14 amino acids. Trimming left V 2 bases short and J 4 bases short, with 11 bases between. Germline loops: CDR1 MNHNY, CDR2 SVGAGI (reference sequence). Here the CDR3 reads CASSYPLGGYGYTF. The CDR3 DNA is TGTGCCAGCAGTTACCCCTTAGGAGGCTATGGCTACACCTTC.

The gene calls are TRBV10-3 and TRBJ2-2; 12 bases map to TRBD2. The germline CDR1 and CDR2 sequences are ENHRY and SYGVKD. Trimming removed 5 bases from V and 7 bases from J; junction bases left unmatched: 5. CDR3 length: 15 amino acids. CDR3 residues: CAISPTSGSHGELFF. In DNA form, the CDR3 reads TGTGCCATCAGTCCGACTAGCGGGAGTCACGGGGAGCTGTTTTTT.

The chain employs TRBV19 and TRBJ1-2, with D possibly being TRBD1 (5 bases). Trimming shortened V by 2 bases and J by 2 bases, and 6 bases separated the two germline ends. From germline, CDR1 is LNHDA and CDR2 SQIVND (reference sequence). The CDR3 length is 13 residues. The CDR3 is CASSIRQNYGYTF. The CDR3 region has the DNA TGTGCCAGTAGTATACGACAGAACTATGGCTACACCTTC.

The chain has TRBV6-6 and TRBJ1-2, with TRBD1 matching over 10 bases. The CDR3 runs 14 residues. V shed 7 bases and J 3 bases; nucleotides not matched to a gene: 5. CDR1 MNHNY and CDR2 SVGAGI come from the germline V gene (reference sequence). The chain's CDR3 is CASNDRGQDYGYTF. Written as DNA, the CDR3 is TGTGCCAGCAACGACAGGGGGCAGGACTATGGCTACACCTTC.

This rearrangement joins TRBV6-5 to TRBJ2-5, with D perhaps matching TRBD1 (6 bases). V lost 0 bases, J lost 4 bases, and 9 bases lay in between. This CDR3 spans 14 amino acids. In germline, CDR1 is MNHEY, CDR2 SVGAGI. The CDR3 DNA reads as TGTGCCAGCAGTTACTCGGGGGCGGGAGAGACCCAGTACTTC. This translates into CASSYSGAGETQYF.

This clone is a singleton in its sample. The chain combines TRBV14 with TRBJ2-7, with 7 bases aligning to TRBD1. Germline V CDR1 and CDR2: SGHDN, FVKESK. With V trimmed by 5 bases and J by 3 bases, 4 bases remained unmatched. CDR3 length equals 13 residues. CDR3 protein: CASSVHRGYEQYF. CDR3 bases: TGTGCCAGCAGCGTCCACAGGGGCTACGAGCAGTACTTC.

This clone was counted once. The CDR3 protein is CASSFGVTSGNTDTQYF. As DNA, the CDR3 is TGCGCCAGCAGCTTTGGGGTGACTAGCGGAAACACAGATACGCAGTATTTT. V and J are TRBV5-1 and TRBJ2-3, with 9 bases identical to TRBD2. This CDR3 is 17 amino acids long. Germline values: CDR1 SGHRS, CDR2 YFSETQ. V shed 2 bases, J shed 2 bases, and the junction held 9 bases outside the gene matches.

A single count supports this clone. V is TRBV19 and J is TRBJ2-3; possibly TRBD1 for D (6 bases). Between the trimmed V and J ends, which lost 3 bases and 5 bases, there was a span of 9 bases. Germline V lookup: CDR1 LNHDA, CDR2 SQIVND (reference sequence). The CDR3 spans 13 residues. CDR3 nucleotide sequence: TGTGCCAGTAGTATTCAGGGGATAGATACGCAGTATTTT. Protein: CASSIQGIDTQYF.

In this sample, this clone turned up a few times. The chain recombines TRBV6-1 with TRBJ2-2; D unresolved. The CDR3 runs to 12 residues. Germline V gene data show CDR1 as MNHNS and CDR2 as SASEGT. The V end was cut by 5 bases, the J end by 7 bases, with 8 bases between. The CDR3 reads CASSPGVGELFF. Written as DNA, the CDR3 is TGTGCCAGCAGTCCCGGTGTCGGGGAGCTGTTTTTT.